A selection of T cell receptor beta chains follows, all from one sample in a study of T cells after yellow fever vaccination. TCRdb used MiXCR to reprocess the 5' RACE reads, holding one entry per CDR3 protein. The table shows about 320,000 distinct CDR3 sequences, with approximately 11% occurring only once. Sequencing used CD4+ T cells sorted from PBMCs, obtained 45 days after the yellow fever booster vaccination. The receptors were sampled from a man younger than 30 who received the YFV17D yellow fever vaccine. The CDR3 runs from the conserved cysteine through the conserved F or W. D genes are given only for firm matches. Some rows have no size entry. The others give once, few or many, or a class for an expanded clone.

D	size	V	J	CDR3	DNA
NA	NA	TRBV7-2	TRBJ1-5	CASSPRWVGSNQPQHF	TGTGCCAGCAGCCCGAGGTGGGTGGGGAGCAATCAGCCCCAGCATTTT
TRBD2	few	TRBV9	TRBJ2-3	CASSPRTSPLSTDTQYF	TGTGCCAGCAGCCCAAGGACTAGCCCACTTAGCACAGATACGCAGTATTTT
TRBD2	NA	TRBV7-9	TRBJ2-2	CASSQTSGDTGELFF	TGTGCCAGCAGCCAAACTAGCGGGGACACCGGGGAGCTGTTTTTT
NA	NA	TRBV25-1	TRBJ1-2	CASSEQNYGYTF	TGTGCCAGCAGTGAACAAAACTATGGCTACACCTTC
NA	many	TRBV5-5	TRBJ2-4	CASSLSTEKPNIQYF	TGTGCCAGCAGCTTGTCAACAGAGAAACCAAACATTCAGTACTTC
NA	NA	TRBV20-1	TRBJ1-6	CSASQGLYSPLHF	TGCAGTGCTTCGCAGGGGTTATATTCACCCCTCCACTTT
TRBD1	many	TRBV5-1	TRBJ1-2	CASSLPGQLYGYTF	TGCGCCAGCAGCTTACCGGGACAGCTCTATGGCTACACCTTC
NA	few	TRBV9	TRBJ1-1	CASGRVNTEAFF	TGTGCCAGCGGCAGAGTGAACACTGAAGCTTTCTTT
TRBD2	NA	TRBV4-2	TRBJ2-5	CASSQRATSGGGETQYF	TGTGCCAGCAGCCAACGAGCGACTAGCGGGGGCGGGGAGACCCAGTACTTC
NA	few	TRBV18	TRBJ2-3	CASSRFQGGSTDTQYF	TGTGCCAGCTCACGGTTTCAGGGTGGGAGCACAGATACGCAGTATTTT
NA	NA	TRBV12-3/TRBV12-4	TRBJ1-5	CASRGTGPQHF	TGTGCCAGCAGGGGTACGGGGCCCCAGCATTTT
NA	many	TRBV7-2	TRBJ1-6	CASSFPGGSPLHF	TGTGCCAGCAGCTTCCCTGGTGGTTCACCCCTCCACTTT
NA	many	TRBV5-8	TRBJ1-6	CASSLFWISYNSPLHF	TGTGCCAGCAGCTTGTTCTGGATTTCCTATAATTCACCCCTCCACTTT
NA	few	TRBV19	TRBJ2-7	CASSTDSKGSYEQYF	TGTGCCAGTAGCACGGACTCCAAAGGCTCCTACGAGCAGTACTTC
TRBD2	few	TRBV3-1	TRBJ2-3	CASSRGLAGTLW	TGTGCCAGCAGCCGCGGACTAGCGGGAACCTTGTGG
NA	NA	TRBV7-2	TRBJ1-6	CASSYNRQTNSPLHF	TGTGCCAGCAGCTACAACCGACAGACTAATTCACCCCTCCACTTT